The TCR beta chain under discussion was sequenced for a study of metastatic and nonmetastatic thyroid tumors. MiXCR re-clonotyped the PCR reads for TCRdb. The table has about 25,000 clones, 20% to 25% seen once. The CDR3 totals 15 residues. The germline CDR1 and CDR2 sequences are MNHEY and SMNVEV (reference sequence). V dropped 11 bases and J dropped 4 bases, with 20 bases sitting between them. Study-wide results and caveats: Compared with benign nodules, malignant thyroid tumors were reported to have significantly higher TCR beta diversity in both blood and tumor.

This clone occurred many times. Antigen unknown. None of the patients had undergone any treatment ahead of thyroid surgery. The origin of this receptor is a male donor with papillary thyroid cancer or a benign thyroid nodule (not recorded which). Some clones in this sample may be carry-over from other donors' samples. The sequencing input was blood. This chain connects TRBV27 to TRBJ2-2; D is perhaps TRBD1 (6 bases). CDR3 loop: CASASQGRSTGELFF. The CDR3 nucleotides read TGTGCCTCAGCCTCCCAGGGGCGAAGCACCGGGGAGCTGTTTTTT.